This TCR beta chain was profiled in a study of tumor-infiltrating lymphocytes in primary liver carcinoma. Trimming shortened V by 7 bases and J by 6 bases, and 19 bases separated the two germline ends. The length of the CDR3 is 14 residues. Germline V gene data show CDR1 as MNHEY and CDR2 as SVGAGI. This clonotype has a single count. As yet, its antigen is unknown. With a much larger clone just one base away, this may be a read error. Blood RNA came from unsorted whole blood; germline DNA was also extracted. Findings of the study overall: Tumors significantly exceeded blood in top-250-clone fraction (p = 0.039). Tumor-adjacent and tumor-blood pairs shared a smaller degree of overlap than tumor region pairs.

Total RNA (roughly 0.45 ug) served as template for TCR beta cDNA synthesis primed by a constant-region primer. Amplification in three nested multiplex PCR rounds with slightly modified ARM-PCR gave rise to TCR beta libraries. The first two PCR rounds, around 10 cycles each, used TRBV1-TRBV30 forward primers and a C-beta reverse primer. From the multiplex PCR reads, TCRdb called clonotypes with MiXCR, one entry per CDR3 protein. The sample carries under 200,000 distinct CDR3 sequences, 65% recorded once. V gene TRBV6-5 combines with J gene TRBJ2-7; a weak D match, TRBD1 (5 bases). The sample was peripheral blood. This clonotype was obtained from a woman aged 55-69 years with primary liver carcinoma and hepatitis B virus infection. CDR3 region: CASKPGTPRGEQYF. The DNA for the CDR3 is TGTGCCAGCAAACCGGGCACACCTAGGGGCGAGCAGTACTTC.